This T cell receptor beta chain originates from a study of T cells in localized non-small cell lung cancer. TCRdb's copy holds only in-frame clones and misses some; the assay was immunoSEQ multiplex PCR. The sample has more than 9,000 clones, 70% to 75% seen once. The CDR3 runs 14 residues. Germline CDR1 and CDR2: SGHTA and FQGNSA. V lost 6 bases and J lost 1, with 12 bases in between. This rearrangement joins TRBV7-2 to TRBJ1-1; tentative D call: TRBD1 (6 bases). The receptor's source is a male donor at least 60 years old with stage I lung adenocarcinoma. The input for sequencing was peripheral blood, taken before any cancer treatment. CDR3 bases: TGTGCCAGCAGGCCATCGACAGGGAACACTGAAGCTTTCTTT. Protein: CASRPSTGNTEAFF.